The rows below give T cell receptor beta chains drawn from one sample of a study of blood T cell repertoires in COVID-19. Only in-frame clones appear in the TCRdb table, and some are missing; sequencing was by immunoSEQ multiplex PCR. The sample carries about 73,000 clones, approximately 92% recorded once. Specimen: peripheral blood. The source is a man older than 75 with acute or convalescent COVID-19. The CDR3 runs from the conserved cysteine through the conserved F or W. D genes are given only for firm matches. Clone size, where shown, is once, few, many, or a class for clones that have expanded.

V gene: TRBV25-1; clone size: NA; J gene: TRBJ2-7; D gene: TRBD2; CDR3 length: 14; CDR3 protein: CASPLAGGTYEQYF
V gene: TRBV7-9; clone size: NA; J gene: TRBJ1-2; D gene: NA; CDR3 length: 14; CDR3 protein: CASSLAGGANGYTF
V gene: TRBV5-3; clone size: NA; J gene: TRBJ2-7; D gene: TRBD2; CDR3 length: 18; CDR3 protein: CARSPGLAGRRINYEQYF
V gene: TRBV6-1; clone size: few; J gene: TRBJ1-1; D gene: NA; CDR3 length: 16; CDR3 protein: CASSEAGVEYRAEAFF
V gene: TRBV10-1; clone size: NA; J gene: TRBJ2-7; D gene: NA; CDR3 length: 14; CDR3 protein: CASSLRGTAYEQYF
V gene: TRBV7-8; clone size: NA; J gene: TRBJ2-2; D gene: TRBD2; CDR3 length: 14; CDR3 protein: CASKRGGSAGELFF
V gene: TRBV29-1; clone size: NA; J gene: TRBJ2-5; D gene: NA; CDR3 length: 13; CDR3 protein: CSVRDTGPETQYF
V gene: TRBV7-2; clone size: NA; J gene: TRBJ2-1; D gene: TRBD2; CDR3 length: 15; CDR3 protein: CASSLAGLAGGEQFF
V gene: TRBV7-3; clone size: NA; J gene: TRBJ1-1; D gene: NA; CDR3 length: 14; CDR3 protein: CASSLTGGNTEAFF
V gene: TRBV7-8; clone size: NA; J gene: TRBJ2-3; D gene: NA; CDR3 length: 14; CDR3 protein: CASSLVVAVDTQYF
V gene: TRBV19; clone size: NA; J gene: TRBJ1-2; D gene: TRBD1; CDR3 length: 15; CDR3 protein: CASSAPGTGLYGYTF
V gene: TRBV10-3; clone size: once; J gene: TRBJ1-3; D gene: NA; CDR3 length: 16; CDR3 protein: CAISVGEGSSGNTIYF
V gene: TRBV5-1; clone size: NA; J gene: TRBJ2-1; D gene: TRBD2; CDR3 length: 15; CDR3 protein: CASSLGAGGPYEQFF
V gene: TRBV10-2; clone size: NA; J gene: TRBJ1-5; D gene: TRBD1; CDR3 length: 13; CDR3 protein: CASSETGEQPQHF
V gene: TRBV13; clone size: NA; J gene: TRBJ1-1; D gene: NA; CDR3 length: 15; CDR3 protein: CASSFWGGPGTEAFF
V gene: TRBV19; clone size: once; J gene: TRBJ1-1; D gene: NA; CDR3 length: 13; CDR3 protein: CASSRRENTEAFF
V gene: TRBV3-1/TRBV3-2; clone size: NA; J gene: TRBJ1-5; D gene: NA; CDR3 length: 13; CDR3 protein: CASSQGYEDLKHF
V gene: TRBV29-1; clone size: NA; J gene: TRBJ1-1; D gene: TRBD1; CDR3 length: 13; CDR3 protein: CSVGGQRNTEAFF
V gene: TRBV14; clone size: NA; J gene: TRBJ1-1; D gene: NA; CDR3 length: 13; CDR3 protein: CASSPGMNTEAFF
V gene: TRBV11-2; clone size: NA; J gene: TRBJ2-5; D gene: NA; CDR3 length: 15; CDR3 protein: CASSLGSGNLETQYF
V gene: TRBV2; clone size: NA; J gene: TRBJ2-3; D gene: NA; CDR3 length: 13; CDR3 protein: CASSEQGSDTQYF
V gene: TRBV6-1; clone size: NA; J gene: TRBJ2-3; D gene: NA; CDR3 length: 12; CDR3 protein: CASSEARAPQYF
V gene: TRBV15; clone size: NA; J gene: TRBJ2-1; D gene: NA; CDR3 length: 15; CDR3 protein: CATSRPGQTYNEQFF
V gene: TRBV5-1; clone size: NA; J gene: TRBJ1-4; D gene: NA; CDR3 length: 15; CDR3 protein: CASSLDGGLGEKLFF
V gene: TRBV6-5; clone size: NA; J gene: TRBJ1-5; D gene: NA; CDR3 length: 14; CDR3 protein: CASSYTRGNQPQHF
V gene: TRBV9; clone size: once; J gene: TRBJ2-1; D gene: TRBD2; CDR3 length: 16; CDR3 protein: CASSVTGTSGSGEQFF
V gene: TRBV5-4; clone size: NA; J gene: TRBJ2-5; D gene: NA; CDR3 length: 14; CDR3 protein: CASSLFQGVETQYF
V gene: TRBV2; clone size: NA; J gene: TRBJ2-1; D gene: TRBD2; CDR3 length: 16; CDR3 protein: CASSEIPFLAVTEQFF
V gene: TRBV29-1; clone size: NA; J gene: TRBJ1-1; D gene: TRBD1; CDR3 length: 14; CDR3 protein: CSVKLTGLNTEAFF
V gene: TRBV19; clone size: NA; J gene: TRBJ2-7; D gene: NA; CDR3 length: 15; CDR3 protein: CASSPSASSSYEQYF
V gene: TRBV5-1; clone size: NA; J gene: TRBJ2-3; D gene: NA; CDR3 length: 12; CDR3 protein: CASSPGSDTQYF
V gene: TRBV2; clone size: NA; J gene: TRBJ2-5; D gene: TRBD1; CDR3 length: 16; CDR3 protein: CASSGWGQNNRETQYF
V gene: TRBV3-1/TRBV3-2; clone size: NA; J gene: TRBJ2-5; D gene: NA; CDR3 length: 13; CDR3 protein: CASSQMRVETQYF
V gene: TRBV9; clone size: NA; J gene: TRBJ1-2; D gene: NA; CDR3 length: 11; CDR3 protein: CASSALHGYTF
V gene: TRBV5-8; clone size: NA; J gene: TRBJ1-4; D gene: TRBD1; CDR3 length: 13; CDR3 protein: CASSSWTGEKLFF
V gene: TRBV9; clone size: NA; J gene: TRBJ1-1; D gene: NA; CDR3 length: 14; CDR3 protein: CASSVGRGRTEAFF
V gene: TRBV5-4; clone size: NA; J gene: TRBJ2-5; D gene: NA; CDR3 length: 14; CDR3 protein: CASGGAGYQETQYF
V gene: TRBV11-3; clone size: NA; J gene: TRBJ2-1; D gene: NA; CDR3 length: 14; CDR3 protein: CASSLGRGNNEQFF
V gene: TRBV18; clone size: NA; J gene: TRBJ1-1; D gene: TRBD1; CDR3 length: 16; CDR3 protein: CASSPRTGGMNTEAFF
V gene: TRBV3-1/TRBV3-2; clone size: NA; J gene: TRBJ1-2; D gene: NA; CDR3 length: 11; CDR3 protein: CASSQGSGYTF